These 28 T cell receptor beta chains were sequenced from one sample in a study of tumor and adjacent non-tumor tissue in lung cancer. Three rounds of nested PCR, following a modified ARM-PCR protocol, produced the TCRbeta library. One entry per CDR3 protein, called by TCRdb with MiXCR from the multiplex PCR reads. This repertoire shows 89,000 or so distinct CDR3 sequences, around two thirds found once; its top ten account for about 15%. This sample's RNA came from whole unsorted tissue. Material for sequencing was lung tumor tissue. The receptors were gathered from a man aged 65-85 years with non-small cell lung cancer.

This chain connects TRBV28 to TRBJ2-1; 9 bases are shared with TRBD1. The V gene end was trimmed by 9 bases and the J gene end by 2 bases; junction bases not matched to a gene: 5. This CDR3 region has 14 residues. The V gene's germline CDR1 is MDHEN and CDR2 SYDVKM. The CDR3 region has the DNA TGTGCCAGTGCCGGACAGGGGCCCTACAATGAGCAGTTCTTC. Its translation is CASAGQGPYNEQFF.

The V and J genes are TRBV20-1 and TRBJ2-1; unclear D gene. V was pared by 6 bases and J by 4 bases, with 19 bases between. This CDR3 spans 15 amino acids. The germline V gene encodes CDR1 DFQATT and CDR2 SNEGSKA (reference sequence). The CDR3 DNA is TGCAGTGCCCTGATAATAGTATGGGCTTACAATGAGCAGTTCTTC. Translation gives CSALIIVWAYNEQFF.

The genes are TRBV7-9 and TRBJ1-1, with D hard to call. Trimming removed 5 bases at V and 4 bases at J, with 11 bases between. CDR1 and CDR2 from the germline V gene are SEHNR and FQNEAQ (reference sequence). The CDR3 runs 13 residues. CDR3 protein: CASSARRFTEAFF. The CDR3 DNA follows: TGTGCCAGCAGCGCCAGACGGTTCACTGAAGCTTTCTTT.

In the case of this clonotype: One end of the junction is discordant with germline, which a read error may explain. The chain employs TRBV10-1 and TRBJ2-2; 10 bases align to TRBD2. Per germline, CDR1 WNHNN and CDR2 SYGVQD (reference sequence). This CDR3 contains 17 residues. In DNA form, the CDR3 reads TGCGTCAGCAGTGTGACAGGACTAGCGGAGAACACCGGGGAGCTGTTTTTT. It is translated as CVSSVTGLAENTGELFF.

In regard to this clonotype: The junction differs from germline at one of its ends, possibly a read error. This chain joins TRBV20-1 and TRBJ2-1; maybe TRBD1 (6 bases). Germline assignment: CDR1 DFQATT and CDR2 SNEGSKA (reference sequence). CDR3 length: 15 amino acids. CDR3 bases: TGCAATGCGAGTGCAGGGGTTAGCTCCTACAATGAGCAATTCTTC. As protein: CNASAGVSSYNEQFF.

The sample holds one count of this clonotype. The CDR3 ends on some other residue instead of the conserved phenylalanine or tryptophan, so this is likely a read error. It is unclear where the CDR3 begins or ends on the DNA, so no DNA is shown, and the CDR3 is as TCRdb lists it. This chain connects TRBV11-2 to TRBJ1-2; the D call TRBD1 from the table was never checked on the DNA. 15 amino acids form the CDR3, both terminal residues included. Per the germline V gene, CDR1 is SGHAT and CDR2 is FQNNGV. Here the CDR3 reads CASSLDTIQGAKITS.

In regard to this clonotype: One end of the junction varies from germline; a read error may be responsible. The CDR3 nucleotides read TGTGCCAGCAGTTACTCGGACAGGAGGGGCACTGAAACTTTCTTC. It yields the protein CASSYSDRRGTETFF. The genes are TRBV6-6 and TRBJ1-1; 7 bases are a match to TRBD1. Germline V CDR1 and CDR2: MNHNY, SVGAGI (reference sequence). The length of the CDR3 is 15 residues.

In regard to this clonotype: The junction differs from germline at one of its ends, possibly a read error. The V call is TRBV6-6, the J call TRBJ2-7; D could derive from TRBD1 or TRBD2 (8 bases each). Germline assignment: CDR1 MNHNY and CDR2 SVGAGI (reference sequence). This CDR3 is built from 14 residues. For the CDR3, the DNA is TGTGCCACCAGTGATAGGACAGGGACTAGGGAGCAGTATTTC. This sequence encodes CATSDRTGTREQYF.

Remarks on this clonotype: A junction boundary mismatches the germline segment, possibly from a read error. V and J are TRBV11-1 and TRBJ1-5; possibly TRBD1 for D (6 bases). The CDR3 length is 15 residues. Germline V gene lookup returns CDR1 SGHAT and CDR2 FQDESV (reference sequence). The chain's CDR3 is CASTLGTLSNLSQHF. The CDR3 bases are TGTGCCAGCACCTTAGGGACACTAAGCAATCTGTCCCAGCATTTT.

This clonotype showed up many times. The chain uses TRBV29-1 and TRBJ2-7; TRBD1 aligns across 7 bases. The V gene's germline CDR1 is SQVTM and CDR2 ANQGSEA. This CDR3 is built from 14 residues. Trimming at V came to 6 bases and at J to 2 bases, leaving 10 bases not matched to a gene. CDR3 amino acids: CSVAYGDRPYEQYF. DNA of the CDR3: TGCAGCGTCGCCTATGGGGACAGACCCTACGAGCAGTACTTC.

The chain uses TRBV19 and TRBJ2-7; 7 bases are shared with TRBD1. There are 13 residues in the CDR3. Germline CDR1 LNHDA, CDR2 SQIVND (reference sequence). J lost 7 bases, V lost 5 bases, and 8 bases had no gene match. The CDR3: CASSVDRDGEQYF. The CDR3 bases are TGTGCCAGTAGTGTTGACAGGGACGGGGAGCAGTACTTC.

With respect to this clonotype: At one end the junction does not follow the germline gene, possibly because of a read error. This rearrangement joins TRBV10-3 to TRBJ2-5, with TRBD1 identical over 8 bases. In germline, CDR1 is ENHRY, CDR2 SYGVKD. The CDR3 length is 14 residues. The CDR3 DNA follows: TGTGCCATCTGTGAACCAGGGGGCGCGGAGACCCAGAACTTC. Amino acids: CAICEPGGAETQNF.

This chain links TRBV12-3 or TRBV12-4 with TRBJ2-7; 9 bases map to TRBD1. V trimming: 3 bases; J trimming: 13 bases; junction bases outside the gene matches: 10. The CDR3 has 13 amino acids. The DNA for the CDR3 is TGTGCCAGCAGTTTGAGACAGGGGGATGGGCAATACTTC. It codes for CASSLRQGDGQYF.

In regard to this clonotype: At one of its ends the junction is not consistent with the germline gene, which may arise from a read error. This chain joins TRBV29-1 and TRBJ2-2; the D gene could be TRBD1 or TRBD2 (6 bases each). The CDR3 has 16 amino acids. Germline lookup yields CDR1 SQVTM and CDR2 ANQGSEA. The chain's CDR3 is CSVDLEEGQGTGELFF. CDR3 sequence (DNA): TGCAGTGTTGATTTAGAGGAGGGGCAGGGGACCGGGGAGCTGTTTTTT.

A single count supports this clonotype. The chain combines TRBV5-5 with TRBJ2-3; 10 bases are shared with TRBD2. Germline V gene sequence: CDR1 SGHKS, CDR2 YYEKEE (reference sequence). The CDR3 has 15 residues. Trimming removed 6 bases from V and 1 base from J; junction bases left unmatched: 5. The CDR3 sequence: CASNSGTSGTDTQYF. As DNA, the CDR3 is TGTGCCAGCAATTCCGGGACTAGCGGCACAGATACGCAGTATTTT.

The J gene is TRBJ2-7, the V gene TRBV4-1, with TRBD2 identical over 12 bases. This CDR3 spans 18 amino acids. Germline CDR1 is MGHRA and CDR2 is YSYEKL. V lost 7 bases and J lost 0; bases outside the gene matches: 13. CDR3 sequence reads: CASNQTRTSGTLSYEQYV. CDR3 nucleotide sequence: TGCGCCAGCAACCAGACTCGGACTAGCGGGACACTCTCCTACGAGCAGTACGTC.

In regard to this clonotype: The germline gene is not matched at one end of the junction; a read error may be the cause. For the CDR3, the DNA is TGCGCCAGTAGTGTCGGGGGAGACAACGAGCAGTACTTC. This encodes CASSVGGDNEQYF. The chain employs TRBV10-2 and TRBJ2-7; tentatively, D is TRBD2 (6 bases). CDR3 length equals 13 residues. Looked up from germline, CDR1 is WSHSY and CDR2 is SAAADI.

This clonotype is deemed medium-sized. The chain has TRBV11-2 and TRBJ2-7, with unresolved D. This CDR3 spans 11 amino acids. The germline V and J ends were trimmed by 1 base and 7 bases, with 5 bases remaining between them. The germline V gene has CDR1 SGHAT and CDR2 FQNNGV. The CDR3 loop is CASSLGQEQYF. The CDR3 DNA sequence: TGTGCCAGCAGCTTAGGGCAGGAGCAGTACTTC.

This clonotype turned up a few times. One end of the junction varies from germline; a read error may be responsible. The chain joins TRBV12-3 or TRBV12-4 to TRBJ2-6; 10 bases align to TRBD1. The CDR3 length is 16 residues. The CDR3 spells CAIRDRGLSGTNVLAF. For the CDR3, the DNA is TGTGCCATCCGGGACAGGGGTCTCTCTGGGACCAACGTCCTGGCTTTC.

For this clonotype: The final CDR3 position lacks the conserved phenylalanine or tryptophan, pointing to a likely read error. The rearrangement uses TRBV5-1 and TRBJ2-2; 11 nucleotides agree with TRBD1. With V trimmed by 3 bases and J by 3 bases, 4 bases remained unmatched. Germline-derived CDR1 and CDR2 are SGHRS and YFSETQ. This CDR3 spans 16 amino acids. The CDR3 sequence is CASSSGDRGYTGELFC. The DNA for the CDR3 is TGCGCCAGCAGCTCTGGGGACAGGGGGTACACCGGGGAGCTGTTTTGT.

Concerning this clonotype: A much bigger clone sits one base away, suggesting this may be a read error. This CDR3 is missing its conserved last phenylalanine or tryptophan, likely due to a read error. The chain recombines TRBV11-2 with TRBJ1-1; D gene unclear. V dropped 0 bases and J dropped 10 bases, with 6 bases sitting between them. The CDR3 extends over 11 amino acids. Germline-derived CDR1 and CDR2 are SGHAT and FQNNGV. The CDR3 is CASSLEWGAFS. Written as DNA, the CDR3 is TGTGCCAGCAGCTTAGAGTGGGGAGCTTTCTCT.

CDR3 amino acids: CASSWGRNTGELFF. CDR3 nucleotides: TGTGCCAGCAGCTGGGGCAGGAACACCGGGGAGCTGTTTTTT. The gene calls are TRBV11-2 and TRBJ2-2; tentatively, D is TRBD1 (5 bases). Trimming stripped 4 bases from V and 1 base from J, with 7 bases between. Germline V gives CDR1 SGHAT, CDR2 FQNNGV. The CDR3 runs to 14 residues.

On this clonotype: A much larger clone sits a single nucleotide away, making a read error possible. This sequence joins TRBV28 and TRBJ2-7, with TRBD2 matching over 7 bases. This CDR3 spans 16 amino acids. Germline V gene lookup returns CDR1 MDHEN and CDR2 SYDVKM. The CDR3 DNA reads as TGTGTCAGCAGTGCCCCTGGGAGGGTGGCGACCTACGAGCAGTACTTC. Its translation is CVSSAPGRVATYEQYF.

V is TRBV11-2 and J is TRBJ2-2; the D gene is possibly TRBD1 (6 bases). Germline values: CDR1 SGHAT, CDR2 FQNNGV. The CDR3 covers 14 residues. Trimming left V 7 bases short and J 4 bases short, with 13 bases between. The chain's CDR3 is CASIGQSITGELFF. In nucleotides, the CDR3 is TGTGCCAGCATCGGACAGTCAATCACCGGGGAGCTGTTTTTT.

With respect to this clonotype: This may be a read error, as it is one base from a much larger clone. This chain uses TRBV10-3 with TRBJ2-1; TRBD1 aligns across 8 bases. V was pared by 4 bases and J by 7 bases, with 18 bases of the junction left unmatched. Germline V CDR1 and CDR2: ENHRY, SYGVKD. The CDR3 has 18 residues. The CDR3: CAISGELGQDGFGNEQFF. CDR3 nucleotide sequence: TGTGCCATCAGTGGGGAGTTGGGACAGGACGGGTTTGGGAATGAGCAGTTCTTC.

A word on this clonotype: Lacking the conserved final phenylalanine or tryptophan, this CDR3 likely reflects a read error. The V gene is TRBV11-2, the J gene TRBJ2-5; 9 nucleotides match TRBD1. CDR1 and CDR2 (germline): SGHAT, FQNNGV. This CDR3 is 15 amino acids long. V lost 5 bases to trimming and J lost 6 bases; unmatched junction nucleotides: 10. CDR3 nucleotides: TGTGCCAGCAGCACAACGGGACAGGGCTCACAGACCCAGTACTTA. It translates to CASSTTGQGSQTQYL.

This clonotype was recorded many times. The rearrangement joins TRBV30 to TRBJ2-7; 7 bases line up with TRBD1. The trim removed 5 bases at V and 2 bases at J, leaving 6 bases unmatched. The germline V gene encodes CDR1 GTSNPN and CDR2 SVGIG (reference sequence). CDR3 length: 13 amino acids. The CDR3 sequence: CAWSRTGAYEQYF. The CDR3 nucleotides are TGTGCCTGGTCGAGGACAGGAGCCTACGAGCAGTACTTC.

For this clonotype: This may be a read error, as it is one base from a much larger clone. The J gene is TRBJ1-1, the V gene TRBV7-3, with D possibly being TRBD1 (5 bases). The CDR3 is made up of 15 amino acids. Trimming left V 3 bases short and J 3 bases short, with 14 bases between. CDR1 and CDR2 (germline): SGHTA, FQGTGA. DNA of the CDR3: TGTGCCAGCAGCTTCACAGGAGCAGCGTACACTGAAGCTTTCTTT. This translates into CASSFTGAAYTEAFF.